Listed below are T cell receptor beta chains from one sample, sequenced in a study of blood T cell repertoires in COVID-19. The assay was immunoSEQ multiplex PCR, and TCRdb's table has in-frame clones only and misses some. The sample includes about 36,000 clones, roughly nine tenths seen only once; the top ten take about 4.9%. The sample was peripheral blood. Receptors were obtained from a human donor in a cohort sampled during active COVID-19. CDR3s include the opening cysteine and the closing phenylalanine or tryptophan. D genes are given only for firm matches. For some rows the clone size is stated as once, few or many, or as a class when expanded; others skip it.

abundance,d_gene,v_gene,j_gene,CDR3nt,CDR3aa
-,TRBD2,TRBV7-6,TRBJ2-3,TGTGCCAGCAGCTTCCCTTGGACTAGCGGGGGTAGCACAGATACGCAGTATTTT,CASSFPWTSGGSTDTQYF
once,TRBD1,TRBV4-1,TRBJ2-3,TGCGCCAGCAGCCAAGATGGGACAGGGTCAGATACGCAGTATTTT,CASSQDGTGSDTQYF
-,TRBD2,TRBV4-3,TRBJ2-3,TGCGCCAGCAGCCAAGATCTGGGGACTACCAACGTCTTGGATACGCAGTATTTT,CASSQDLGTTNVLDTQYF
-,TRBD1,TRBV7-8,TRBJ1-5,TGTGCCAGCAGTAATAGGGGACAGACCAGCAATCAGCCCCAGCATTTT,CASSNRGQTSNQPQHF
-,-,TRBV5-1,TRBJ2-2,TGCGCCAGCAGCTTCTCTAGCAGTTCCACCGGGGAGCTGTTTTTT,CASSFSSSSTGELFF
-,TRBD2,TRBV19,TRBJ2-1,TGTGCCAGTAGTATCATAGCGGGAGGAGAGCAGTTCTTC,CASSIIAGGEQFF
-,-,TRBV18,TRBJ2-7,TGTGCCAGCTCACCACCGTCGGGGAGCTCCTACGAGCAGTACTTC,CASSPPSGSSYEQYF
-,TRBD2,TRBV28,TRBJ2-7,TGTGCCACCCGGACTAGCGGATCCTACGAGCAGTACTTC,CATRTSGSYEQYF
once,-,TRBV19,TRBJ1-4,TGTGCCAGTAGTATCTTAGGGGGGGTCAAACTGTTTTTT,CASSILGGVKLFF
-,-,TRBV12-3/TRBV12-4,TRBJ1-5,TGTGCCAGCAGCTCCATGGAGCAGCCCCAGCATTTT,CASSSMEQPQHF
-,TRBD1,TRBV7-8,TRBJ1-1,TGTGCCAGCAGAACCAGGGGGCCAGCTTTCTTT,CASRTRGPAFF
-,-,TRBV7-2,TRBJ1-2,TGTGCCAGCAGCTTAGGCCCAGGGGATACTGGCTACACCTTC,CASSLGPGDTGYTF
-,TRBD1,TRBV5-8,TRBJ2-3,TGTGCCAGCAGCCCGAGGACAGGTCGCACAGATACGCAGTATTTT,CASSPRTGRTDTQYF
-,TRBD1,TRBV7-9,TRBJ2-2,TGTGCCAGCAGCTTTTGGACAGGGGCGACCGGGGAGCTGTTTTTT,CASSFWTGATGELFF
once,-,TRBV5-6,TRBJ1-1,TGTGCCAGCAGCAGAGGACAGCAGAACACTGAAGCTTTCTTT,CASSRGQQNTEAFF
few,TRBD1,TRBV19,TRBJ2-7,TGTGCCAGTAGTATAGAGACAGGGGGACCCTACGAGCAGTACTTC,CASSIETGGPYEQYF